The present TCR beta chain was sequenced within a study of T cell responses to AZD1222 COVID-19 vaccine. At the level of the study: Pooled together were second doses at about 4 or about 12 weeks.

Germline assignment: CDR1 SGHRS and CDR2 YFSETQ. With 0 bases removed from V and 3 bases from J, the gap between germline ends came to 10 bases. The CDR3 covers 15 residues. Profiled with immunoSEQ multiplex PCR; TCRdb holds only in-frame clones, not every one. The table records over 65,000 clones, over 80% of them present only once. The material was peripheral blood, obtained on day 0 of AZD1222 vaccination. The clonotype originates from an adult in good health. The chain carries TRBV5-1 and TRBJ2-1, with D perhaps matching TRBD2 (6 bases). CDR3 region: CASSLVAGHYNEQFF. In DNA form, the CDR3 reads TGCGCCAGCAGCTTGGTGGCGGGGCACTACAATGAGCAGTTCTTC. The full variable domain, rest sourced from reference TRBV5-1 and TRBJ2-1, is KAGVTQTPRYLIKTRGQQVTLSCSPISGHRSVSWYQQTPGQGLQFLFEYFSETQRNKGNFPGRFSGRQFSNSRSEMNVSTLELGDSALYLCASSLVAGHYNEQFFGPGTRLTVL.